The source of this TCR beta chain is a study of T cell repertoires in cytomegalovirus infection. For the study at large: Alongside well-studied HLA-B-restricted CMV epitopes, recently identified HLA-C-restricted CMV epitopes were also used. Through public TCR beta signatures, both CMV infection and matching HLA type were indicated.

Whole-study findings and limits: CMV-specific HLA-C-restricted TCR beta clonotypes dominated the ex vivo response. Identification of carriers of CMV plus the relevant HLA was achieved through cumulative public TCR beta family frequency.

Only one count was recorded for this clonotype. What it binds is unknown. A single record per CDR3 protein comes from TCRdb applying MiXCR to the reads. Of 700,000 to 950,000 distinct CDR3 sequences in the sample, approximately 29% were seen once. This receptor was obtained from a human donor in good health (CMV status not recorded). Some clones in this sample may be carry-over from other donors' samples. Here the sequenced sample was cultured CD8+ T cells from PBMCs, taken from culture after CMV antigen stimulation.

CDR3: CASTPRRATEAFF. As DNA, the CDR3 is TGTGCCAGCACCCCCCGACGGGCCACTGAAGCTTTCTTT. The rearrangement links TRBV9 to TRBJ1-1; D gene ambiguous. The germline V gene encodes CDR1 SGDLS and CDR2 YYNGEE. V lost 6 bases, J lost 4 bases, and 13 bases lay in between. This CDR3 is 13 amino acids long.